One and the same sample provided the 23 T cell receptor beta chains below, sequenced in a study of cytotoxic CD8 clonotypes in ibrutinib-treated CLL. Data came from immunoSEQ multiplex PCR; TCRdb stores just in-frame clones and leaves some out. The sample has approximately 70,000 clones; more than 75% are singletons. The starting material was PBMCs, obtained at disease progression, from a patient treated with ibrutinib. All receptors come from a human donor with chronic lymphocytic leukemia.

V and J are TRBV11-2 and TRBJ2-3, with D unclear. V was shortened by 0 bases and J by 15 bases, with 19 bases between the two germline ends. CDR3 length: 14 residues. Germline V gene lookup returns CDR1 SGHAT and CDR2 FQNNGV. CDR3 protein: CASSLDRFLAVSYF. The CDR3 region has the DNA TGTGCCAGCAGCTTAGATCGTTTTTTAGCTGTCAGTTATTTT. Using reference TRBV11-2 and TRBJ2-3 for the parts outside the CDR3, the full variable domain is EAGVAQSPRYKIIEKRQSVAFWCNPISGHATLYWYQQILGQGPKLLIQFQNNGVVDDSQLPKDRFSAERLKGVDSTLKIQPAKLEDSAVYLCASSLDRFLAVSYFGPGTRLTVL.

This sequence joins TRBV7-9 and TRBJ1-3; 7 nucleotides line up with TRBD1. The germline V gene encodes CDR1 SEHNR and CDR2 FQNEAQ (reference sequence). V was clipped by 1 base and J by 7 bases; unmatched bases: 10. The CDR3 totals 16 residues. CDR3: CASSLEVRGGGNTIYF. For the CDR3, the DNA is TGTGCCAGCAGCTTAGAAGTCCGAGGGGGCGGTAACACCATATATTTT.

The chain employs TRBV29-1 and TRBJ2-3, with TRBD2 identical over 7 bases. From germline, CDR1 is SQVTM and CDR2 ANQGSEA. The CDR3 is 17 residues long. The trim removed 6 bases at V and 1 base at J, leaving 16 bases unmatched. CDR3 coding DNA: TGCAGCGTGGTGGGCCTAGCGGAAGGAGGGGGCACAGATACGCAGTATTTT. It translates to CSVVGLAEGGGTDTQYF.

This sequence joins TRBV2 and TRBJ1-2, with D hard to call. The CDR3 covers 14 residues. V was cut by 4 bases and J by 5 bases, with 14 bases left in between. Germline V gene data show CDR1 as SNHLY and CDR2 as FYNNEI. CDR3 DNA sequence: TGTGCCAGCAGTGCTTCGGGGAGGGTTTATGGCTACACCTTC. Translated, it gives CASSASGRVYGYTF.

V usage is TRBV30 and J usage is TRBJ1-2; no reliable D call. The CDR3 extends over 13 amino acids. The germline V gene has CDR1 GTSNPN and CDR2 SVGIG (reference sequence). V gave up 7 bases and J gave up 1 base, with 13 bases separating them. CDR3 sequence: CASFGGYNYGYTF. CDR3 coding DNA: TGTGCCTCCTTCGGAGGTTATAACTATGGCTACACCTTC.

V and J are TRBV29-1 and TRBJ2-1; no definite D call. V lost 4 bases, J lost 9 bases, and 22 bases lay in between. The germline V gene encodes CDR1 SQVTM and CDR2 ANQGSEA. This CDR3 region has 15 residues. CDR3 region: CSVVFTGFFATEQFF. The CDR3 bases are TGCAGCGTTGTCTTTACCGGTTTCTTTGCCACTGAGCAGTTCTTC.

This chain joins TRBV7-3 and TRBJ1-2; 7 nucleotides align to TRBD1. With V trimmed by 4 bases and J by 8 bases, 7 bases remained unmatched. The germline gives CDR1 SGHTA, CDR2 FQGTGA. This CDR3 comprises 13 residues. The CDR3 DNA reads as TGTGCCAGCAGCTCCCGACAGGGTAGGGGCTACACCTTC. Protein: CASSSRQGRGYTF. Supplemented by reference TRBV7-3 and TRBJ1-2, the full variable domain reads GAGVSQTPSNKVTEKGKYVELRCDPISGHTALYWYRQSLGQGPEFLIYFQGTGAADDSGLPNDRFFAVRPEGSVSTLKIQRTERGDSAVYLCASSSRQGRGYTFGSGTRLTVV.

This clone was detected once. The chain couples TRBV28 to TRBJ2-7; 7 bases map to TRBD1. The germline V gene has CDR1 MDHEN and CDR2 SYDVKM. With 2 bases clipped from V and 7 bases from J, the junction kept 11 bases outside the gene matches. The CDR3 length is 15 residues. This CDR3 is CASSLTLTGTREQYF. The CDR3 DNA sequence: TGTGCCAGCAGTTTAACCCTGACAGGGACGAGGGAGCAGTACTTC.

The chain has TRBV14 and TRBJ2-7; 7 positions match TRBD1. With 1 base clipped from V and 0 bases from J, the junction kept 3 bases outside the gene matches. CDR1 and CDR2 from the germline V gene are SGHDN and FVKESK. This CDR3 spans 15 amino acids. The CDR3 reads CASSQVQGISYEQYF. CDR3 in DNA: TGTGCCAGCAGCCAAGTACAGGGGATCTCCTACGAGCAGTACTTC.

The chain recombines TRBV18 with TRBJ2-1; D is tentatively TRBD1 or TRBD2 (5 bases each). CDR3 size: 15 residues. Per germline, CDR1 KGHSH and CDR2 LQKENI. V lost 0 bases and J 3 bases, leaving 9 bases between the germline ends. CDR3 sequence reads: CASSPPGPRYNEQFF. In DNA, the CDR3 is TGTGCCAGCTCACCACCGGGACCACGCTACAATGAGCAGTTCTTC. Based on the CDR3 plus reference TRBV18 and TRBJ2-1, the full variable domain is NAGVMQNPRHLVRRRGQEARLRCSPMKGHSHVYWYRQLPEEGLKFMVYLQKENIIDESGMPKERFSAEFPKEGPSILRIQQVVRGDSAAYFCASSPPGPRYNEQFFGPGTRLTVL.

The chain has TRBV4-1 and TRBJ1-1; D is unresolved. Trimming shortened V by 7 bases and J by 2 bases, and 8 bases separated the two germline ends. The CDR3 runs 12 residues. Germline CDR1 reads MGHRA; CDR2 reads YSYEKL. Here the CDR3 reads CASKHSNTEAFF. CDR3 coding DNA: TGCGCCAGCAAACACAGTAACACTGAAGCTTTCTTT.

This clone turned up a few times. The chain links TRBV7-8 to TRBJ2-1, with D hard to call. The CDR3 covers 11 residues. Per the germline V gene, CDR1 is SGHVS and CDR2 is FQNEAQ. Trimming took off 4 bases at V and 7 bases at J, with 5 bases between the two ends. The CDR3 loop reads CASSYDNEQFF. The CDR3 DNA follows: TGTGCCAGCAGCTATGATAATGAGCAGTTCTTC. Full variable domain (missing parts from reference TRBV7-8 and TRBJ2-1): GAGVSQSPRYKVAKRGQDVALRCDPISGHVSLFWYQQALGQGPEFLTYFQNEAQLDKSGLPSDRFFAERPEGSVSTLKIQRTQQEDSAVYLCASSYDNEQFFGPGTRLTVL.

The chain recombines TRBV7-3 with TRBJ2-2; D is perhaps TRBD1 (5 bases). V lost 3 bases and J 8 bases, leaving 7 bases between the germline ends. The CDR3 sequence is 12 residues long. Per the germline V gene, CDR1 is SGHTA and CDR2 is FQGTGA. The CDR3, as DNA: TGTGCCAGCAGCTTCCAGGGTGGGGAGCTGTTTTTT. It translates to CASSFQGGELFF.

This chain uses TRBV4-1 with TRBJ2-5; a weak D match, TRBD1 (6 bases). The CDR3 loop spans 14 amino acids. Looked up from germline, CDR1 is MGHRA and CDR2 is YSYEKL. V lost 2 bases and J 2 bases, leaving 9 bases between the germline ends. The CDR3 sequence: CASSQRTAQETQYF. In DNA, the CDR3 is TGCGCCAGCAGCCAACGGACAGCACAAGAGACCCAGTACTTC.

This clone was seen more than once but under ten times. The V gene is TRBV18, the J gene TRBJ2-3, with TRBD2 identical over 10 bases. CDR3 length equals 15 residues. CDR1 and CDR2 from the germline V gene are KGHSH and LQKENI. Unmatched junction bases numbered 5, after V lost 5 bases and J lost 3 bases. For the CDR3, the DNA is TGTGCCAGCTCAGCGCTAGCGGGAGAGACAGATACGCAGTATTTT. It translates to CASSALAGETDTQYF.

This clone was detected a few times. The rearrangement uses TRBV5-1 and TRBJ2-7; 7 bases align to TRBD1. Germline V gene data show CDR1 as SGHRS and CDR2 as YFSETQ. V shed 5 bases, J shed 2 bases, and the junction held 16 bases outside the gene matches. The length of the CDR3 is 17 residues. The CDR3 DNA reads as TGCGCCAGCAGTTACTCCGGGACAGTATTCGAAACCTACGAGCAGTACTTC. Amino acids: CASSYSGTVFETYEQYF.

The chain employs TRBV6-4 and TRBJ1-1; D not certain. This CDR3 spans 14 amino acids. The V end was cut by 5 bases, the J end by 2 bases, with 12 bases between. Germline CDR1 MRHNA, CDR2 SNTAGT. The CDR3 DNA is TGTGCCAGCAGTACTTCTGACGGTAACACTGAAGCTTTCTTT. It translates to CASSTSDGNTEAFF.

A few counts support this clone. The chain couples TRBV30 to TRBJ1-2; D perhaps matches TRBD1 (5 bases). V lost 6 bases, J lost 5 bases, and 16 bases lay in between. This CDR3 has 13 residues. Per the germline V gene, CDR1 is GTSNPN and CDR2 is SVGIG (reference sequence). CDR3 nucleotide sequence: TGTGCCTGCTCGGGACGGAGATTTTATGGCTACACCTTC. Its translation is CACSGRRFYGYTF.

The chain carries TRBV6-5 and TRBJ1-2; D is possibly TRBD1 (6 bases). The CDR3 loop spans 12 amino acids. Between the trimmed V and J ends, which lost 5 bases and 12 bases, there was a span of 16 bases. CDR1 is MNHEY, CDR2 SVGAGI, per germline. CDR3 region: CASSQETGRHTF. CDR3 nucleotides: TGTGCCAGCAGTCAGGAGACAGGACGCCACACCTTC.

V usage is TRBV11-2 and J usage is TRBJ1-2; 8 positions match TRBD1. After removal of 4 bases from V and 7 bases from J, the junction contained 8 bases not matched to a gene. This CDR3 has 14 residues. Germline V gene sequence: CDR1 SGHAT, CDR2 FQNNGV. The CDR3, as DNA: TGTGCCAGCAGCTACCCGGACAGGGACGGTGGCTACACCTTC. It codes for CASSYPDRDGGYTF.

This chain links TRBV5-4 with TRBJ1-1, with D unclear. Between the trimmed V and J ends, which lost 6 bases and 2 bases, there was a span of 11 bases. The CDR3 length is 13 residues. CDR1 and CDR2 from the germline V gene are SGHNT and YYREEE (reference sequence). Here the CDR3 reads CASTALGNTEAFF. CDR3 nucleotide sequence: TGTGCCAGCACCGCCCTGGGTAACACTGAAGCTTTCTTT.

The J gene is TRBJ2-5, the V gene TRBV7-9; 7 bases agree with TRBD1. This CDR3 region has 16 residues. The junction had 10 bases not matched to a gene; V was cut back by 5 bases and J by 1 base. Germline CDR1 is SEHNR and CDR2 is FQNEAQ (reference sequence). The CDR3 nucleotides read TGTGCCAGCAGCCCAAAGACAGGGAACCCCCAAGAGACCCAGTACTTC. This gives the protein CASSPKTGNPQETQYF.

The chain uses TRBV6-1 and TRBJ2-1; unclear D gene. The CDR3 spans 11 residues. Trimming took off 5 bases at V and 5 bases at J, with 4 bases between the two ends. Per germline, CDR1 MNHNS and CDR2 SASEGT. This CDR3 reads CASSPHNEQFF. CDR3 sequence (DNA): TGTGCCAGCAGTCCCCACAATGAGCAGTTCTTC.